This record concerns one TCR beta chain sequence. The antigen remains undetermined. Profiling relied on immunoSEQ multiplex PCR, and the TCRdb table lists in-frame clones only, not all of them. The sample consists of 750,000 to 1,000,000 clones, more than 85% of them appearing once. The CDR3 length is 13 residues. V lost 2 bases to trimming and J lost 5 bases, with 9 bases between them. Per the germline V gene, CDR1 is SGHAT and CDR2 is FQNNGV. These data originate in a study of shared clonotypes between healthy human individuals. The naive CD8 subset, CD45RO-negative cells positively selected for CCR7, excluded terminally differentiated effector memory CD45RA+ cells. Every contributor of samples was a Caucasian grown-up residing in Nashville, Tennessee. General study points: Sharing across four donors was highest in naive CD4 (roughly 5%) and lowest in memory CD8 (roughly 0.4%).

The sample taken for sequencing was naive CD8+ T cells sorted from blood. This sequence was found in a man aged 25 to 45 in good health. The chain is built from TRBV11-2 and TRBJ2-5; D unclear. The CDR3 DNA reads TGTGCCAGCAGCTTACAACCCAGTGAGACCCAGTACTTC. Amino acids: CASSLQPSETQYF.